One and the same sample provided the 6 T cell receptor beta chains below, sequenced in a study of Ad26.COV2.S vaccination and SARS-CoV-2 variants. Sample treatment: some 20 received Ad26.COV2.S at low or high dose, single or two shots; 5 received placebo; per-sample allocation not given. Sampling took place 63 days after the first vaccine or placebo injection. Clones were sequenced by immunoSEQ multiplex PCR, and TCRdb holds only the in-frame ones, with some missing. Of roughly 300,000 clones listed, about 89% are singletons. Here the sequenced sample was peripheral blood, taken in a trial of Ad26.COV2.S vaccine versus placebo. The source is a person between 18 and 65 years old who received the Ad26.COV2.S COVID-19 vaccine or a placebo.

The CDR3 loop is CASSSGTANYGYTF. The CDR3 nucleotides read TGCGCCAGCAGCTCCGGGACAGCCAACTATGGCTACACCTTC. V gene TRBV5-1 combines with J gene TRBJ1-2; 7 bases align to TRBD1. This CDR3 contains 14 residues. The germline V gene encodes CDR1 SGHRS and CDR2 YFSETQ. The V segment lost 3 bases and the J segment 2 bases; nucleotides outside the gene matches: 4.

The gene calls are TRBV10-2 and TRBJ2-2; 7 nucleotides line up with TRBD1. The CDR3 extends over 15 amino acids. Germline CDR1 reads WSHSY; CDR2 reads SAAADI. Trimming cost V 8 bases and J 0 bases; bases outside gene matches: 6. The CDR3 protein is CASQRDRTNTGELFF. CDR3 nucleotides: TGCGCCAGCCAGAGGGACAGAACGAACACCGGGGAGCTGTTTTTT.

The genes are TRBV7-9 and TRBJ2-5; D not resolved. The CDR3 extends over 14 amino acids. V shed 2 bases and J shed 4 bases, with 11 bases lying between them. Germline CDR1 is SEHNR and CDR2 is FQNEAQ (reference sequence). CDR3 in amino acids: CASSLSMNRETQYF. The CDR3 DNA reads TGTGCCAGCAGCTTATCAATGAATCGAGAGACCCAGTACTTC.

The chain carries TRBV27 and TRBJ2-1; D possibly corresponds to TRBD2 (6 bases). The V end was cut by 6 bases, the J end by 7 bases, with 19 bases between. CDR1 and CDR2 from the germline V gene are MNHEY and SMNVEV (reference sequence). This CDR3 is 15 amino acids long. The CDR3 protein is CASSQRLVRGNEQFF. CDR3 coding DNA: TGTGCCAGCAGCCAACGACTAGTGAGAGGGAATGAGCAGTTCTTC.

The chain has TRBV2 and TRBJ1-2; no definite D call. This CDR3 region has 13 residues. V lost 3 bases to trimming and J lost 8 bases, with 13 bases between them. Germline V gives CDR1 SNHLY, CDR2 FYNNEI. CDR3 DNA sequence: TGTGCCAGCAGTGACGACGTCCTCTGGGGCTACACCTTC. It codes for CASSDDVLWGYTF.

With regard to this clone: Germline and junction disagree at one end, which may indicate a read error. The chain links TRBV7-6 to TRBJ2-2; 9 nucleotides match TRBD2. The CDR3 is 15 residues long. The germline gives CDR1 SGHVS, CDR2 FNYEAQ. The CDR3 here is CASSLAGQNTGELFF. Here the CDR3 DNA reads TGTGCCAGCAGCCTAGCGGGGCAGAACACCGGGGAGCTGTTTTTT.